Shown below are 7 T cell receptor beta chains from a single sample sequenced in a study of Ad26.COV2.S vaccination and SARS-CoV-2 variants. Clones were sequenced by immunoSEQ multiplex PCR, and TCRdb holds only the in-frame ones, with some missing. The profile shows about 480,000 clones, 70% to 90% of them singletons. Indicated treatment: some 20 received Ad26.COV2.S at low or high dose, single or two shots; several received placebo; per-sample allocation not given. Vaccine and placebo recipients were sampled on day 63 after the first injection. Sequencing was performed on peripheral blood, taken in a trial of Ad26.COV2.S vaccine versus placebo. These receptors all come from a person aged 18-60 years who received the Ad26.COV2.S COVID-19 vaccine or a placebo.

The chain has TRBV7-8 and TRBJ2-1, with TRBD2 identical over 10 bases. The CDR3 is made up of 15 amino acids. The junction had 10 bases not matched to a gene; V was cut back by 2 bases and J by 12 bases. Germline V gene sequence: CDR1 SGHVS, CDR2 FQNEAQ. The CDR3 bases are TGTGCCAGCAGCTTATTGGTCGCTAGCGGGGGTATGCAGTTCTTC. It codes for CASSLLVASGGMQFF.

This clone appeared a single time. The rearrangement uses TRBV4-2 and TRBJ2-1, with 8 bases fitting TRBD1. The CDR3 consists of 16 residues. The trim removed 4 bases at V and 2 bases at J, leaving 7 bases unmatched. Germline CDR1 LGHNA, CDR2 YNFKEQ. The CDR3 DNA sequence: TGTGCCAGCAGCCCCGACGGGACAGGTACCTACAATGAGCAGTTCTTC. Encoded protein: CASSPDGTGTYNEQFF.

For this clone: This likely comes from a read error, as the CDR3 has no conserved phenylalanine or tryptophan at its end. The DNA is omitted, as the CDR3 cannot be located on it reliably, and the CDR3 follows TCRdb's listing. The rearrangement joins TRBV12-2 to TRBJ1-5. TRBV12-2 counts as a pseudogene. The CDR3 is 13 residues long, ends included. CDR3 protein: CASRLAGTASRFS.

This chain connects TRBV14 to TRBJ2-7; a weak D match, TRBD1 (6 bases). The CDR3 is made up of 14 amino acids. The V gene's germline CDR1 is SGHDN and CDR2 FVKESK. Trimming stripped 3 bases from V and 5 bases from J, with 14 bases between. CDR3 in amino acids: CASSHRQETNEQYF. DNA of the CDR3: TGTGCCAGCAGCCATAGACAGGAGACCAACGAGCAGTACTTC.

V is TRBV19 and J is TRBJ1-4; D is unresolved. This CDR3 region has 14 residues. V was cut by 8 bases and J by 0 bases, with 10 bases left in between. Germline V gene data show CDR1 as LNHDA and CDR2 as SQIVND (reference sequence). CDR3 loop: CASRTGATNEKLFF. CDR3 DNA: TGTGCCAGTCGAACGGGTGCAACTAATGAAAAACTGTTTTTT.

The V gene is TRBV27, the J gene TRBJ2-6; possible D gene TRBD1, 6 bases. Germline CDR1 and CDR2: MNHEY and SMNVEV (reference sequence). The CDR3 contains 15 residues. Trimming shortened V by 3 bases and J by 2 bases, and 8 bases separated the two germline ends. This CDR3 reads CASSFYRAGANVLTF. In DNA form, the CDR3 reads TGTGCCAGCAGTTTTTACAGGGCTGGGGCCAACGTCCTGACTTTC.

This clone was seen at least ten times. J is TRBJ1-1 and V is TRBV4-1; D not certain. The length of the CDR3 is 16 residues. Trimming cost V 4 bases and J 0 bases, with 15 bases left between them. Per the germline V gene, CDR1 is MGHRA and CDR2 is YSYEKL. CDR3 in DNA: TGCGCCAGCAGCCGAACGAAGGAGTTTCTGAACACTGAAGCTTTCTTT. Amino acid sequence: CASSRTKEFLNTEAFF.